This TCR beta chain was observed in a study of cytomegalovirus exposure and HLA in healthy donors. Study-level findings and limits: Cytomegalovirus status was reportedly diagnosed by the classifier with high specificity and sensitivity. The study found most TCR sequences rare, yet found some public TCRs in many donors.

Assay: immunoSEQ multiplex PCR; the TCRdb copy retains only in-frame clones and omits some. The sample comprises 150,000 to 200,000 clones, approximately 84% of which are singletons, and 2.5% to 3.5% rests with the top ten. Germline CDR1 SEHNR, CDR2 FQNEAQ (reference sequence). The CDR3 runs 14 residues. V was cut by 3 bases and J by 2 bases, with 10 bases left in between. Regarding this clone: The antigen is unknown.

The J gene is TRBJ2-5, the V gene TRBV7-9; D call uncertain. The sample consisted of PBMCs. The origin of this receptor is a woman aged 18-29 years in good health and CMV-seropositive. The DNA of the CDR3 is TGTGCCAGCAGCTTCGGAACAGATCAAGAGACCCAGTACTTC. Its translation is CASSFGTDQETQYF.